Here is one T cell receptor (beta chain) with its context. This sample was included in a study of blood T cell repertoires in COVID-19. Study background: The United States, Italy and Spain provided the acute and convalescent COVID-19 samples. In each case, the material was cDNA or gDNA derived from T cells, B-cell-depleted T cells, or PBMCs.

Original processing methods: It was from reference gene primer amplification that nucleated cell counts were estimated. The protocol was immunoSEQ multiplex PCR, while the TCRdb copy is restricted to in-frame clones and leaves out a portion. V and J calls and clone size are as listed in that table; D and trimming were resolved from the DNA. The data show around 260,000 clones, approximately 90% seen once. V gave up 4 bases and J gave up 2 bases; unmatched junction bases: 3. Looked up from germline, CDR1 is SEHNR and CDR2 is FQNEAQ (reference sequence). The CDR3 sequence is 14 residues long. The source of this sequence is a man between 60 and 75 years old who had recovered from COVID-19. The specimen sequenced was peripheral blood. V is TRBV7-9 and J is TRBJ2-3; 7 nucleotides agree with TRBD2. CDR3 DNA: TGTGCCAGCAGCTCGGGGGGACCCACAGATACGCAGTATTTT. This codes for CASSSGGPTDTQYF.